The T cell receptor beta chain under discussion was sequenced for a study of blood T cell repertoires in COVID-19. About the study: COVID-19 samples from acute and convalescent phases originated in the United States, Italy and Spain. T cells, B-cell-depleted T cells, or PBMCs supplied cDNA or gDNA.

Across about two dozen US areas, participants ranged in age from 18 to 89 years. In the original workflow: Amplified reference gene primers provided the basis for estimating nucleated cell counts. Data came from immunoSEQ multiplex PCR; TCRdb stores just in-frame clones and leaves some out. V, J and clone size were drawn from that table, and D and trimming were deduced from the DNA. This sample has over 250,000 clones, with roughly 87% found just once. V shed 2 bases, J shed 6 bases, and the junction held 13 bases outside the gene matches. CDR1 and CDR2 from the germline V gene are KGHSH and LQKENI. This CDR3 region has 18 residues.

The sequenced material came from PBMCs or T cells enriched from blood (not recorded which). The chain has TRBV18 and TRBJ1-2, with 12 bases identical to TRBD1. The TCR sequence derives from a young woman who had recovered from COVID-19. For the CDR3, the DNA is TGTGCCAGCTCACCATCGGGGGGGACAGGGGGCCAGCGGAATGGCTACACCTTC. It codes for CASSPSGGTGGQRNGYTF.